These 23 T cell receptor beta chains came from one sample sequenced in a study of PD-1 blockade in classical Hodgkin lymphoma. All patients relapsed after autologous stem cell transplantation, and brentuximab vedotin exposure varied. Produced via immunoSEQ multiplex PCR; TCRdb's table is partial and in-frame only. The sample yields 55,000 to 65,000 clones, over 75% seen once. This specimen was peripheral blood mononuclear cells (PBMCs), taken at baseline. The source is a human donor with classical Hodgkin lymphoma.

In its sample, this clone was seen a few times. This chain connects TRBV10-3 to TRBJ1-4; 9 nucleotides line up with TRBD1. Germline values: CDR1 ENHRY, CDR2 SYGVKD. The V gene end was trimmed by 6 bases and the J gene end by 7 bases; junction bases not matched to a gene: 12. The CDR3 is 16 residues long. The CDR3 sequence is CAIRKSPGQGGEKLFF. The CDR3 DNA follows: TGTGCCATCAGAAAAAGCCCGGGACAGGGAGGTGAAAAACTGTTTTTT.

This chain joins TRBV7-9 and TRBJ1-3; no firm D call. The ends were cut back, 1 base at V and 0 bases at J, with 7 bases in the middle. The germline CDR1 and CDR2 sequences are SEHNR and FQNEAQ (reference sequence). The CDR3 loop spans 15 amino acids. The CDR3 is CASSLDGSSGNTIYF. CDR3 coding DNA: TGTGCCAGCAGCTTAGACGGTTCCTCTGGAAACACCATATATTTT.

The rearrangement links TRBV9 to TRBJ2-7, with 7 nucleotides matching TRBD1. Trimming cost V 2 bases and J 2 bases; bases outside gene matches: 4. Germline assignment: CDR1 SGDLS and CDR2 YYNGEE. The CDR3 is 14 residues long. The DNA for the CDR3 is TGTGCCAGCAGCGTGGGGACAGTAGCCTACGAGCAGTACTTC. This gives the protein CASSVGTVAYEQYF.

The V and J genes are TRBV6-6 and TRBJ2-2; D uncertain. This CDR3 is 15 amino acids long. The germline V gene has CDR1 MNHNY and CDR2 SVGAGI (reference sequence). The V gene lost 2 bases and the J gene lost 2 bases, with 9 bases spanning the gap. The CDR3 here is CASSYRPANTGELFF. In nucleotides, the CDR3 is TGTGCCAGCAGTTACCGGCCGGCTAACACCGGGGAGCTGTTTTTT.

V is TRBV18 and J is TRBJ1-2; possibly TRBD1 for D (6 bases). Germline CDR1 reads KGHSH; CDR2 reads LQKENI. CDR3 length equals 16 residues. V lost 1 base to trimming and J lost 4 bases, with 16 bases between them. CDR3 DNA: TGTGCCAGCTCACCACTGGAAAGGGGGGGGCCCTATGGCTACACCTTC. Translating gives CASSPLERGGPYGYTF.

This clone was observed once. This sequence joins TRBV18 and TRBJ1-2, with D perhaps matching TRBD1 (5 bases). Trimming cost V 8 bases and J 1 base, with 8 bases left between them. Germline CDR1 KGHSH, CDR2 LQKENI. This CDR3 is 12 amino acids long. CDR3 loop: CASGHLNYGYTF. CDR3 coding DNA: TGTGCCAGCGGACATCTTAACTATGGCTACACCTTC. The variable domain in full, with the rest retrieved from reference TRBV18 and TRBJ1-2, is NAGVMQNPRHLVRRRGQEARLRCSPMKGHSHVYWYRQLPEEGLKFMVYLQKENIIDESGMPKERFSAEFPKEGPSILRIQQVVRGDSAAYFCASGHLNYGYTFGSGTRLTVV.

The V gene is TRBV6-5, the J gene TRBJ2-2, with a tentative D call TRBD1 (6 bases). The germline CDR1 and CDR2 sequences are MNHEY and SVGAGI. This CDR3 comprises 15 residues. V was trimmed by 6 bases and J by 8 bases, leaving 19 bases between them. The CDR3 protein is CASSFSGEIRGELFF. The CDR3 DNA is TGTGCCAGCAGCTTCTCAGGGGAGATCCGTGGGGAGCTGTTTTTT.

The rearrangement uses TRBV5-5 and TRBJ2-6; D is uncertain. The germline V gene encodes CDR1 SGHKS and CDR2 YYEKEE (reference sequence). This CDR3 has 15 residues. V lost 0 bases and J lost 2, with 6 bases in between. CDR3 protein: CASSLDGAGANVLTF. DNA of the CDR3: TGTGCCAGCAGCTTGGATGGGGCTGGGGCCAACGTCCTGACTTTC.

V gene TRBV5-1 combines with J gene TRBJ1-1, with D perhaps matching TRBD1 (5 bases). CDR3 length equals 14 residues. The V gene lost 4 bases and the J gene lost 3 bases, with 13 bases spanning the gap. Germline V gene data show CDR1 as SGHRS and CDR2 as YFSETQ. The CDR3 protein is CASSPSGTHTEAFF. DNA of the CDR3: TGCGCCAGCAGCCCCTCCGGGACCCACACTGAAGCTTTCTTT.

This rearrangement joins TRBV5-1 to TRBJ1-4; TRBD1 agrees at 10 bases. The CDR3 has 20 residues. Trimming cost V 0 bases and J 5 bases; bases outside gene matches: 16. CDR1 SGHRS and CDR2 YFSETQ come from the germline V gene. This chain's CDR3 is CASSLVPPGTGDFINEKLFF. The CDR3 nucleotides are TGCGCCAGCAGCTTGGTCCCACCAGGGACAGGGGATTTTATAAATGAAAAACTGTTTTTT.

The chain employs TRBV6-5 and TRBJ1-2, with no clear D. Trimming stripped 5 bases from V and 4 bases from J, with 17 bases between. Germline loops: CDR1 MNHEY, CDR2 SVGAGI. The CDR3 is 15 residues long. Written as DNA, the CDR3 is TGTGCCAGCAGTCCCTCTGGGAGCAGCACCTATGGCTACACCTTC. Residues: CASSPSGSSTYGYTF.

The genes are TRBV5-4 and TRBJ2-2, with D possibly being TRBD1 (5 bases). CDR1 and CDR2 (germline): SGHNT, YYREEE (reference sequence). The CDR3 spans 17 residues. Deletions cut 4 bases from V and 0 bases from J, with 16 bases between. CDR3 region: CASSRSLQDTNTGELFF. The CDR3 DNA follows: TGTGCCAGCAGCCGCTCCCTACAGGATACGAACACCGGGGAGCTGTTTTTT.

V gene TRBV2 combines with J gene TRBJ2-3; no definite D call. V shed 4 bases and J shed 4 bases, with 6 bases lying between them. The V gene's germline CDR1 is SNHLY and CDR2 FYNNEI. This CDR3 comprises 12 residues. CDR3 protein: CASSGEADTQYF. The CDR3 bases are TGTGCCAGCAGTGGCGAGGCAGATACGCAGTATTTT.

V gene TRBV18 combines with J gene TRBJ1-1; D not resolved. The V gene lost 3 bases and the J gene lost 1 base, with 15 bases spanning the gap. CDR1 and CDR2 (germline): KGHSH, LQKENI. This CDR3 spans 16 amino acids. CDR3: CASSPWALQSNTEAFF. CDR3 nucleotides: TGTGCCAGCTCACCGTGGGCCCTCCAGTCGAACACTGAAGCTTTCTTT. Supplemented by reference TRBV18 and TRBJ1-1, the full variable domain reads NAGVMQNPRHLVRRRGQEARLRCSPMKGHSHVYWYRQLPEEGLKFMVYLQKENIIDESGMPKERFSAEFPKEGPSILRIQQVVRGDSAAYFCASSPWALQSNTEAFFGQGTRLTVV.

V is TRBV5-1 and J is TRBJ1-1; 7 nucleotides line up with TRBD1. V shed 1 base and J 4 bases; nucleotides not matched to a gene: 7. Germline-derived CDR1 and CDR2 are SGHRS and YFSETQ. CDR3 length: 15 amino acids. DNA for the CDR3: TGCGCCAGCAGCTTGAGGGGACAGACAGGCACTGAAGCTTTCTTT. This gives the protein CASSLRGQTGTEAFF.

The rearrangement uses TRBV19 and TRBJ1-6; 8 nucleotides align to TRBD1. J gave up 7 bases and V 5 bases, and 7 bases lay outside the gene matches. This CDR3 has 15 amino acids. Germline V gene data show CDR1 as LNHDA and CDR2 as SQIVND (reference sequence). CDR3 region: CASSFYGQGNSPLHF. The CDR3 DNA is TGTGCCAGTAGTTTCTATGGACAGGGAAATTCACCCCTCCACTTT.

The chain couples TRBV5-1 to TRBJ2-5; TRBD2 aligns across 7 bases. The CDR3 covers 14 residues. Germline assignment: CDR1 SGHRS and CDR2 YFSETQ. The V and J ends lost 0 bases and 5 bases, in that order; junction bases with no gene match: 4. The CDR3, as DNA: TGCGCCAGCAGCTTGGGAGCGGGGTACGAGACCCAGTACTTC. Translated: CASSLGAGYETQYF.

This sequence joins TRBV18 and TRBJ1-5; 7 bases align to TRBD1. After removal of 4 bases from V and 6 bases from J, the junction contained 12 bases not matched to a gene. The CDR3 has 16 residues. Looked up from germline, CDR1 is KGHSH and CDR2 is LQKENI. The CDR3 loop is CASSHRDRESTQPQHF. The CDR3 region has the DNA TGTGCCAGCTCACACCGGGACAGAGAGTCAACTCAGCCCCAGCATTTT.

The chain combines TRBV6-5 with TRBJ1-2, with a weak D call TRBD1 (6 bases). V lost 10 bases, J lost 8 bases, and 23 bases lay in between. This CDR3 comprises 14 residues. Germline V CDR1 and CDR2: MNHEY, SVGAGI. The CDR3 loop reads CATQPGLLGQGYTF. CDR3 DNA: TGTGCCACACAACCGGGCCTCCTGGGACAAGGCTACACCTTC.

This chain links TRBV30 with TRBJ2-1; 11 bases line up with TRBD1. The CDR3 length is 19 residues. J lost 9 bases, V lost 0 bases, and 19 bases had no gene match. From germline, CDR1 is GTSNPN and CDR2 SVGIG (reference sequence). The CDR3 loop is CAWSVFTWDRGVWRGEQFF. CDR3 DNA: TGTGCCTGGAGTGTGTTCACCTGGGACAGGGGGGTGTGGCGAGGTGAGCAGTTCTTC.

This clone occurred once. Here the CDR3 DNA reads TGTGCCAGCAGCCCTACTGAGGGGGCGGGCACCGGGGAGCTGTTTTTT. It is translated as CASSPTEGAGTGELFF. This chain connects TRBV13 to TRBJ2-2; 7 bases are shared with TRBD1. The V gene end was trimmed by 5 bases and the J gene end by 4 bases; junction bases not matched to a gene: 10. Germline-derived CDR1 and CDR2 are PRHDT and FYEKMQ (reference sequence). The CDR3 spans 16 residues.

The chain joins TRBV28 to TRBJ1-5; D call uncertain. The CDR3 has 14 amino acids. The V gene lost 5 bases and the J gene lost 1 base, with 9 bases spanning the gap. CDR1 is MDHEN, CDR2 SYDVKM, per germline. CDR3 nucleotide sequence: TGTGCCAGCAGTGCCCCTGGGAGCAATCAGCCCCAGCATTTT. Translating it yields CASSAPGSNQPQHF.

This chain joins TRBV7-9 and TRBJ1-6; D perhaps matches TRBD1 (6 bases). Germline loops: CDR1 SEHNR, CDR2 FQNEAQ (reference sequence). The ends were cut back, 2 bases at V and 8 bases at J, with 13 bases in the middle. CDR3 size: 15 residues. The CDR3 reads CASSLLGGADSPLHF. The CDR3 DNA reads TGTGCCAGCAGCTTATTAGGGGGGGCGGATTCACCCCTCCACTTT.